These 4 T cell receptor beta chains were all obtained from the same sample, sequenced in a study of spatial heterogeneity in lung cancer. Study-wide results and limits: Tracking of tumor mutation counts was seen in expanded intratumoral alpha and beta TCR counts.

Time point here: sample taken at primary tumor resection. For these TCRs, the target antigens are not known. A single record per CDR3 protein comes from TCRdb applying MiXCR to the 5' RACE reads. The sample holds about 11,000 distinct CDR3 sequences, less than 5.5% seen once. The sample in question was lung tumor tissue, obtained at surgery. These receptors all stem from a male donor with early-stage non-small cell lung cancer.

The table lists this clonotype with many counts. Since it is a stray read in a library aimed at alpha chains, this beta chain has a size that is not meaningful. This chain links TRBV29-1 with TRBJ1-1; 7 nucleotides match TRBD1. The CDR3 has 11 residues. Losses at the gene ends were 4 bases for V and 7 bases for J; bases not matched to a gene: 3. Germline V gene lookup returns CDR1 SQVTM and CDR2 ANQGSEA. CDR3 sequence: CSVVGTDEAFF. Here the CDR3 DNA reads TGCAGCGTTGTAGGGACAGATGAAGCTTTCTTT.

At least ten counts were recorded for this clonotype. In a library made to pick up alpha chains, this beta chain is a stray read with a size that means little. This sequence joins TRBV20-1 and TRBJ2-7; 11 bases map to TRBD1. The CDR3 sequence is 15 residues long. V trimming: 4 bases; J trimming: 3 bases; junction bases outside the gene matches: 8. CDR1 is DFQATT and CDR2 is SNEGSKA in the germline V gene (reference sequence). CDR3 bases: TGCAGTGCTACAATTGGGACAGGGGGAAGCTACGAGCAGTACTTC. Translated, it gives CSATIGTGGSYEQYF.

In its sample, this clonotype was seen many times. As an off-target read in a library built for alpha chains, this beta chain has a frequency of little significance. The V gene is TRBV18, the J gene TRBJ1-2; 9 bases are shared with TRBD1. This CDR3 has 15 residues. Germline V gives CDR1 KGHSH, CDR2 LQKENI. The V gene end was trimmed by 5 bases and the J gene end by 5 bases; junction bases not matched to a gene: 9. Here the CDR3 DNA reads TGTGCCAGCTCAGACGGGACAGGGATTCAATATGGCTACACCTTC. It specifies CASSDGTGIQYGYTF.

Sample share makes this clonotype medium-sized (0.01 to 0.1%). This beta chain is an off-target read within a library intended for alpha chains, so its frequency means little. The V call is TRBV20-1, the J call TRBJ1-5; D not certain. The germline V gene has CDR1 DFQATT and CDR2 SNEGSKA (reference sequence). The CDR3 covers 11 residues. Trimming took 4 bases from V and 10 from J, leaving 11 bases between them. CDR3 in amino acids: CSANNQRPQHF. For the CDR3, the DNA is TGCAGTGCTAATAATCAGCGACCCCAGCATTTT.